This T cell receptor beta chain derives from a study of shared T cell receptors in the human thymus. The data were produced by immunoSEQ multiplex PCR, yet TCRdb's version contains in-frame clones alone and is incomplete. The sample gives 500,000 to 850,000 clones, around 87% of which show up once; about 0.0094% is in the top ten. The same data also contributed to another study, on human thymus T cells. That work adds: Thymic resections from corrective heart surgery supplied the tissue. Repertoires sampled from thymus and blood appeared biased in V and J gene usage.

The sequencing sample was made of thymocytes. The TCR comes from a boy under three years old with a congenital heart defect.

Here the CDR3 reads CASSPTPILAGGPDTQYF. The CDR3 DNA is TGTGCCAGCAGCCCAACTCCAATACTAGCGGGAGGGCCAGATACGCAGTATTTT. This rearrangement joins TRBV9 to TRBJ2-3; TRBD2 agrees at 13 bases. The junction had 12 bases not matched to a gene; V was cut back by 4 bases and J by 4 bases. Germline CDR1 reads SGDLS; CDR2 reads YYNGEE. This CDR3 is 18 amino acids long. Full variable domain (outside the CDR3, taken from reference TRBV9 and TRBJ2-3): DSGVTQTPKHLITATGQRVTLRCSPRSGDLSVYWYQQSLDQGLQFLIQYYNGEERAKGNILERFSAQQFPDLHSELNLSSLELGDSALYFCASSPTPILAGGPDTQYFGPGTRLTVL.